This T cell receptor (beta chain) originates from a study of CXCR3-negative and CXCR3-positive naive CD8 T cells. Whole-study context: The dataset comprises around 130 million TRB reads in total, with about 1.5 +/- 0.3 million reads per library.

Every CD8+ subset sample held a few hundred thousand flow-sorted cells, done in triplicate. With UMI labels, 5' RACE was used to prepare the TRB cDNA libraries. Reprocessing the 5' RACE reads, TCRdb reports a single entry for every CDR3 protein and omits DNA. The specimen's table records tens of thousands of distinct CDR3 sequences. Findings and caveats of the study: Memory cells showed distinct TRBV-TRBJ patterns, while the two naive subsets matched. Partially decreased CXCR3 expression was recorded after cryopreservation, and fresh PBMCs were used in most assays.

Concerning this clonotype itself: Antigen unknown.

This CDR3 contains 15 residues. Germline V gene lookup returns CDR1 SGHKS and CDR2 YYEKEE (reference sequence). This TCR came from a human donor in good health. Some clones in this sample may be carry-over from other donors' samples. The chain couples TRBV5-5 to TRBJ1-2; there is no DNA to check the TCRdb D call of TRBD1. What was sequenced was memory CD8+ T cells from blood. The CDR3 loop is CASTFTAGYSYGYTF.